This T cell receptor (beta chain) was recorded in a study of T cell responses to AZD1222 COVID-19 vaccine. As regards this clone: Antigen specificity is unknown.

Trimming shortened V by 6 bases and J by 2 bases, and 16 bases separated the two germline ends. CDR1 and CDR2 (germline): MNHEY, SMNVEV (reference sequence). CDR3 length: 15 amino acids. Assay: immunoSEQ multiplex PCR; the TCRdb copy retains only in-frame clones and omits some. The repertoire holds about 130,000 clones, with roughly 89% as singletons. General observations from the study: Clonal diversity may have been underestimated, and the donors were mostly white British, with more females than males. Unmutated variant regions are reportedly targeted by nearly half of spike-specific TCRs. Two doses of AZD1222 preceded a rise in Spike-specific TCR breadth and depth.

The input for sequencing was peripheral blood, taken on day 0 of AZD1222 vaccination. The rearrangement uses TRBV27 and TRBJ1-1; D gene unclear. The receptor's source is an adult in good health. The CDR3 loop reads CASRATPQVNTEAFF. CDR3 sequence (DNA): TGTGCCAGCAGAGCCACCCCTCAGGTAAACACTGAAGCTTTCTTT.